The 16 T cell receptor beta chains below were found in one sample sequenced in a study of technical replicates of blood from several donors. Profiling relied on immunoSEQ multiplex PCR, and the TCRdb table lists in-frame clones only, not all of them. The sample comprises 9,500 to 15,000 clones, 93% of which are singletons, and 7.5% to 9.5% rests with the top ten. The sequenced material came from PBMCs. These receptor sequences come from a human donor in good health.

This clone came up once. The J gene is TRBJ2-2, the V gene TRBV11-2; D perhaps matches TRBD2 (5 bases). Germline V gene data show CDR1 as SGHAT and CDR2 as FQNNGV. CDR3 length equals 15 residues. V lost 0 bases and J 8 bases, leaving 13 bases between the germline ends. The CDR3 DNA reads TGTGCCAGCAGCTTAGATTCGATCGGGGAGGGGGAGCTGTTTTTT. Translating gives CASSLDSIGEGELFF.

The chain couples TRBV10-3 to TRBJ2-7, with D perhaps TRBD1 (5 bases). The CDR3 is made up of 11 amino acids. Germline lookup yields CDR1 ENHRY and CDR2 SYGVKD. Trimming removed 6 bases at V and 3 bases at J, with 6 bases between. CDR3: CAIRQGYEQYF. As DNA, the CDR3 is TGTGCCATCAGGCAGGGCTACGAGCAGTACTTC.

The chain carries TRBV2 and TRBJ1-5; TRBD1 matches 7 bases. CDR1 is SNHLY and CDR2 is FYNNEI in the germline V gene. V was clipped by 6 bases and J by 2 bases; unmatched bases: 7. This CDR3 has 15 residues. The CDR3 region has the DNA TGTGCCAGCAGAATGACAGGGTTTGGCAATCAGCCCCAGCATTTT. Translated, it gives CASRMTGFGNQPQHF. Full variable domain (missing parts from reference TRBV2 and TRBJ1-5): EPEVTQTPSHQVTQMGQEVILRCVPISNHLYFYWYRQILGQKVEFLVSFYNNEISEKSEIFDDQFSVERPDGSNFTLKIRSTKLEDSAMYFCASRMTGFGNQPQHFGDGTRLSIL.

The chain combines TRBV19 with TRBJ2-4; D possibly corresponds to TRBD1 (6 bases). The CDR3 is 18 amino acids. Germline CDR1 and CDR2: LNHDA and SQIVND (reference sequence). V was shortened by 3 bases and J by 0 bases, with 18 bases between the two germline ends. The CDR3 DNA sequence: TGTGCCAGTAGTATGCGTTTGACAGGACCACTAGCCAAAAACATTCAGTACTTC. This sequence encodes CASSMRLTGPLAKNIQYF.

V and J are TRBV7-9 and TRBJ2-3; TRBD2 aligns across 10 bases. The V segment lost 1 base and the J segment 6 bases; nucleotides outside the gene matches: 10. Germline lookup yields CDR1 SEHNR and CDR2 FQNEAQ (reference sequence). The CDR3 consists of 17 residues. CDR3 loop: CASSLDFSSGSGDTQYF. In DNA, the CDR3 is TGTGCCAGCAGCTTAGATTTTTCTAGCGGGAGTGGGGATACGCAGTATTTT.

The V and J genes are TRBV5-1 and TRBJ2-1; 10 bases match TRBD2. Germline trimming cut 0 bases from V and 3 bases from J; bases unmatched to any gene: 6. Germline CDR1 reads SGHRS; CDR2 reads YFSETQ. This CDR3 has 17 amino acids. CDR3 bases: TGCGCCAGCAGCTTGGCCGGAAGGACTAGCGGCTACAATGAGCAGTTCTTC. It codes for CASSLAGRTSGYNEQFF.

This clone occurred once. The J gene is TRBJ2-7, the V gene TRBV29-1, with TRBD2 matching 8 bases. CDR3 length equals 14 residues. Unmatched junction bases numbered 5, after V lost 4 bases and J lost 0 bases. Looked up from germline, CDR1 is SQVTM and CDR2 is ANQGSEA. Written as DNA, the CDR3 is TGCAGCGTTGGCGGTCGGGAGGGCTCCTACGAGCAGTACTTC. It translates to CSVGGREGSYEQYF.

J is TRBJ2-7 and V is TRBV28; D is possibly TRBD1 (5 bases). V was trimmed by 10 bases and J by 5 bases, leaving 18 bases between them. Germline loops: CDR1 MDHEN, CDR2 SYDVKM. The CDR3 loop spans 13 amino acids. The CDR3 region has the DNA TGTGCCACTGGGCAGGGAAGTTCCCACGAGCAGTACTTC. Protein: CATGQGSSHEQYF. Full variable domain (outside the CDR3, taken from reference TRBV28 and TRBJ2-7): DVKVTQSSRYLVKRTGEKVFLECVQDMDHENMFWYRQDPGLGLRLIYFSYDVKMKEKGDIPEGYSVSREKKERFSLILESASTNQTSMYLCATGQGSSHEQYFGPGTRLTVT.

The J gene is TRBJ2-7, the V gene TRBV7-8; 8 positions match TRBD2. The CDR3 runs to 17 residues. V was pared by 5 bases and J by 2 bases, with 14 bases of the junction left unmatched. CDR1 SGHVS and CDR2 FQNEAQ come from the germline V gene. DNA for the CDR3: TGTGCCAGCAGCCCCGAACAGCGGGAGCGTCCTCCCTACGAGCAGTACTTC. As protein: CASSPEQRERPPYEQYF.

This rearrangement joins TRBV10-3 to TRBJ2-2, with D hard to call. The germline gives CDR1 ENHRY, CDR2 SYGVKD. CDR3 length equals 15 residues. Trimming shortened V by 4 bases and J by 0 bases, and 9 bases separated the two germline ends. CDR3 sequence: CAISAATANTGELFF. Written as DNA, the CDR3 is TGTGCCATCAGTGCCGCAACAGCGAACACCGGGGAGCTGTTTTTT.

J is TRBJ2-2 and V is TRBV9; 9 bases match TRBD2. The CDR3 loop spans 17 amino acids. In germline, CDR1 is SGDLS, CDR2 YYNGEE. The trim removed 2 bases at V and 3 bases at J, leaving 8 bases unmatched. The CDR3 spells CASSVVLAGDDTGELFF. The CDR3 DNA is TGTGCCAGCAGCGTTGTTTTAGCGGGAGACGACACCGGGGAGCTGTTTTTT.

The genes are TRBV5-1 and TRBJ2-7; 7 positions agree with TRBD1. Germline-derived CDR1 and CDR2 are SGHRS and YFSETQ. The CDR3 spans 16 residues. J gave up 1 base and V 0 bases, and 7 bases lay outside the gene matches. CDR3 region: CASSLDGQVISYEQYF. The DNA of the CDR3 is TGCGCCAGCAGCTTGGATGGACAGGTGATATCCTACGAGCAGTACTTC. The whole variable domain, remainder taken from reference TRBV5-1 and TRBJ2-7, is KAGVTQTPRYLIKTRGQQVTLSCSPISGHRSVSWYQQTPGQGLQFLFEYFSETQRNKGNFPGRFSGRQFSNSRSEMNVSTLELGDSALYLCASSLDGQVISYEQYFGPGTRLTVT.

V gene TRBV14 combines with J gene TRBJ1-1; 8 bases match TRBD1. With V trimmed by 4 bases and J by 7 bases, 5 bases remained unmatched. CDR1 SGHDN and CDR2 FVKESK come from the germline V gene. The CDR3 sequence is 13 residues long. CDR3 sequence: CASSLRTGIEAFF. CDR3 bases: TGTGCCAGCAGCCTCCGGACAGGGATTGAAGCTTTCTTT.

This clone was seen a single time. This sequence joins TRBV6-1 and TRBJ1-1; possible D gene TRBD1, 5 bases. The CDR3 spans 11 residues. CDR1 and CDR2 (germline): MNHNS, SASEGT. Trimming left V 6 bases short and J 7 bases short, with 9 bases between. CDR3: CASSVDSEAFF. In nucleotides, the CDR3 is TGTGCCAGCAGCGTTGACAGTGAAGCTTTCTTT.

The chain has TRBV5-1 and TRBJ2-2, with 7 bases lining up with TRBD2. V lost 1 base and J lost 2; bases outside the gene matches: 2. Germline assignment: CDR1 SGHRS and CDR2 YFSETQ. CDR3 length: 15 residues. The CDR3 sequence: CASSLSSGNTGELFF. The CDR3 DNA reads as TGCGCCAGCAGCTTGTCTAGCGGTAACACCGGGGAGCTGTTTTTT.

The J gene is TRBJ2-5, the V gene TRBV6-6; 7 nucleotides line up with TRBD2. Trimming removed 3 bases from V and 5 bases from J; junction bases left unmatched: 9. Germline CDR1 MNHNY, CDR2 SVGAGI (reference sequence). CDR3 length: 15 amino acids. CDR3 coding DNA: TGTGCCAGCAGTTATCGTGGGAGGGCCGTGGAGACCCAGTACTTC. Its translation: CASSYRGRAVETQYF.